A single sample gave rise to the 12 T cell receptor beta chains below, sequenced in a study of blood T cells in healthy people across ages. Using a J-beta primer mix together with a sample-barcoded 5' primer, a second PCR was run for about 6 to 12 cycles. TCRdb re-called the 5' RACE reads with MiXCR, one entry per CDR3 protein. This sample has 1.2 million to 1.5 million distinct CDR3 sequences, with roughly 59% found just once. The specimen was blood. The receptors derive from a man between 18 and 29 years old in good health.

V gene TRBV15 combines with J gene TRBJ1-6; 7 bases are a match to TRBD1. Germline V gene sequence: CDR1 LNHNV, CDR2 YYDKDF (reference sequence). The CDR3 has 17 residues. The V gene end was trimmed by 0 bases and the J gene end by 9 bases; junction bases not matched to a gene: 11. The CDR3 DNA follows: TGTGCCACCAGCAGAGAAGAGTGGGTCAGGGGGATTTCACCCCTCCACTTT. Protein sequence: CATSREEWVRGISPLHF. Drawing the rest from reference TRBV15 and TRBJ1-6, the complete variable domain is DAMVIQNPRYQVTQFGKPVTLSCSQTLNHNVMYWYQQKSSQAPKLLFHYYDKDFNNEADTPDNFQSRRPNTSFCFLDIRSPGLGDTAMYLCATSREEWVRGISPLHFGNGTRLTVT.

This chain links TRBV2 with TRBJ2-4, with 9 nucleotides matching TRBD1. The CDR3 is 15 residues long. CDR1 is SNHLY, CDR2 FYNNEI, per germline. V was pared by 5 bases and J by 4 bases, with 6 bases of the junction left unmatched. In nucleotides, the CDR3 is TGTGCCAGCAGTACGAGCGGGACAGGGAAAAACATTCAGTACTTC. Protein: CASSTSGTGKNIQYF.

The chain uses TRBV7-2 and TRBJ1-2, with TRBD1 matching over 10 bases. V dropped 1 base and J dropped 4; count of bases not matched to a gene: 12. The germline V gene encodes CDR1 SGHTA and CDR2 FQGNSA. The CDR3 contains 18 residues. The DNA for the CDR3 is TGTGCCAGCAGCTTAGAGGGACAGGGGTACTCGGGTCTCTATGGCTACACCTTC. Translating it yields CASSLEGQGYSGLYGYTF.

The chain couples TRBV30 to TRBJ2-4; D is perhaps TRBD1 (5 bases). The closer fit of TRBJ2-5 to the DNA end suggests the J call may be wrong. Germline V lookup: CDR1 GTSNPN, CDR2 SVGIG (reference sequence). CDR3 length: 13 residues. The chain's CDR3 is CAWNHRFQETQYF. DNA of the CDR3: TGTGCCTGGAATCACAGGTTCCAAGAGACCCAGTACTTC.

This clonotype was observed a single time. In DNA, the CDR3 is TGTCTAGTACGGTCGCCCAAAAACATTCAGTACTTC. This translates into CLVRSPKNIQYF. This chain uses TRBV6-2 or TRBV6-3 with TRBJ2-4; D uncertain. In germline, CDR1 is MNHEY, CDR2 SVGEGT. The CDR3 contains 12 residues.

The chain couples TRBV4-1 to TRBJ2-4, with D maybe TRBD2 (5 bases). The DNA end is more similar to TRBJ2-7, so the J call may be wrong. The CDR3 is 15 amino acids. Germline V gives CDR1 MGHRA, CDR2 YSYEKL. In nucleotides, the CDR3 is TGCGCCAGCAGCCAAGATGGAGGTTTAGGGTTCGAGCAGTACTTC. Its protein product is CASSQDGGLGFEQYF.

This clonotype came up once. This rearrangement joins TRBV2 to TRBJ2-3, with TRBD1 as a possible D gene (5 bases). Germline V gives CDR1 SNHLY, CDR2 FYNNEI. The CDR3 consists of 13 residues. V was cut by 7 bases and J by 2 bases, with 10 bases left in between. The CDR3 sequence: CASTGRDTDTQYF. In nucleotides, the CDR3 is TGTGCCAGCACTGGCAGGGACACAGATACGCAGTATTTT.

This clonotype was found a few times. The chain combines TRBV29-1 with TRBJ2-1; 8 bases align to TRBD2. This CDR3 has 12 amino acids. V shed 6 bases, J shed 8 bases, and the junction held 6 bases outside the gene matches. Germline assignment: CDR1 SQVTM and CDR2 ANQGSEA. CDR3 residues: CSVRLASDEQFF. CDR3 nucleotide sequence: TGCAGCGTCCGACTAGCGTCAGATGAGCAGTTCTTC.

This clonotype was observed a few times. The V and J genes are TRBV29-1 and TRBJ2-1; a possible D gene is TRBD2 (6 bases). The V end was cut by 4 bases, the J end by 6 bases, with 13 bases between. The CDR3 is 13 amino acids. The germline gives CDR1 SQVTM, CDR2 ANQGSEA. CDR3 bases: TGCAGCGTTGCGGGGGTTGAGGGCAATGAGCAGTTCTTC. This gives the protein CSVAGVEGNEQFF.

This chain joins TRBV29-1 and TRBJ1-1; no reliable D call. The CDR3 runs to 13 residues. V lost 2 bases and J 0 bases, leaving 7 bases between the germline ends. Germline V gene data show CDR1 as SQVTM and CDR2 as ANQGSEA. The CDR3 protein is CSVEFQMNTEAFF. DNA of the CDR3: TGCAGCGTTGAATTCCAAATGAACACTGAAGCTTTCTTT.

This rearrangement joins TRBV2 to TRBJ2-5; D unresolved. The germline V gene encodes CDR1 SNHLY and CDR2 FYNNEI. V was cut by 10 bases and J by 11 bases, with 17 bases left in between. The CDR3 is 11 amino acids. For the CDR3, the DNA is TGTGCCACTACGACTGTAAATGAGCAGTACTTC. Translation: CATTTVNEQYF.

The rearrangement uses TRBV20-1 and TRBJ2-3; 7 nucleotides line up with TRBD1. Germline CDR1 and CDR2: DFQATT and SNEGSKA (reference sequence). The length of the CDR3 is 13 residues. V shed 6 bases, J shed 1 base, and the junction held 4 bases outside the gene matches. The CDR3 loop is CSAAQGRTDTQYF. As DNA, the CDR3 is TGCAGTGCCGCACAGGGGCGCACAGATACGCAGTATTTT.